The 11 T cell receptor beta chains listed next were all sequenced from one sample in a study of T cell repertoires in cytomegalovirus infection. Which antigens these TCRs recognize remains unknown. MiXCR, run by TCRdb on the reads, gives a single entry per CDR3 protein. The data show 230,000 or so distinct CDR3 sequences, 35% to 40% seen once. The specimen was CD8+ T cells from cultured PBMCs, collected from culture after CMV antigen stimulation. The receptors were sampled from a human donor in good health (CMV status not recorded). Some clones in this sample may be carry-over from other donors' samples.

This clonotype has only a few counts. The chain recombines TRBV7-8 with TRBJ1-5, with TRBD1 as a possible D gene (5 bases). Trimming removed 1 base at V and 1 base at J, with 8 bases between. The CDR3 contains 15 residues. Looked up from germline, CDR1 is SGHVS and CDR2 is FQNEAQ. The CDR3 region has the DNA TGTGCCAGCAGCTTAGACAGGCGGAGCAATCAGCCCCAGCATTTT. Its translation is CASSLDRRSNQPQHF.

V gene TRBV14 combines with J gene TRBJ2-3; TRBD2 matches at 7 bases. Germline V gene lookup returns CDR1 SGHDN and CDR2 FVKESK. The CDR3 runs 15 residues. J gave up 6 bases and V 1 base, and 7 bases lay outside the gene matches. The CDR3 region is CASSQGLARTDTQYF. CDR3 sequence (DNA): TGTGCCAGCAGCCAAGGACTAGCTCGGACTGATACGCAGTATTTT.

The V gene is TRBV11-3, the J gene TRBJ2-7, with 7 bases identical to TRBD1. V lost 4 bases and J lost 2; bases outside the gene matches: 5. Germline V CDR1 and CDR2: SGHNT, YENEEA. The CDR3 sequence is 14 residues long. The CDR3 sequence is CASSYGDSPYEQYF. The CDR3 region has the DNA TGTGCCAGCAGCTACGGGGACAGTCCCTACGAGCAGTACTTC. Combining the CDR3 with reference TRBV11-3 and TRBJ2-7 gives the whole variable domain EAGVVQSPRYKIIEKKQPVAFWCNPISGHNTLYWYLQNLGQGPELLIRYENEEAVDDSQLPKDRFSAERLKGVDSTLKIQPAELGDSAVYLCASSYGDSPYEQYFGPGTRLTVT.

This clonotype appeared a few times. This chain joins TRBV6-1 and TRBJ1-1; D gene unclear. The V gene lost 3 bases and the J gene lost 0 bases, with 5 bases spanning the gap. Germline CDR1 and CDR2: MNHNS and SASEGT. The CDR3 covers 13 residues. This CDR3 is CASSENLNTEAFF. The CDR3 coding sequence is TGTGCCAGCAGTGAGAACCTGAACACTGAAGCTTTCTTT.

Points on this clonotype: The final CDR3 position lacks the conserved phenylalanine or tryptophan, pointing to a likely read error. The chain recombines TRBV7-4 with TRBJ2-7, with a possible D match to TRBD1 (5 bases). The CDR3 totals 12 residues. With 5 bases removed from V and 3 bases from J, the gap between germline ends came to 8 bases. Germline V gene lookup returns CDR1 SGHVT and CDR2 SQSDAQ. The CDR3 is CASSETGYEQYI. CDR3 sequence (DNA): TGTGCCAGCAGCGAAACAGGCTACGAGCAGTACATC.

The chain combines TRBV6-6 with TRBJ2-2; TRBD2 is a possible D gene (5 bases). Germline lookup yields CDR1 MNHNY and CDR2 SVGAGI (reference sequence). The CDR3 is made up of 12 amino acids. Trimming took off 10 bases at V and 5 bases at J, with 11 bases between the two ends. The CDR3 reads CATPRGTGELFF. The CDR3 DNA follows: TGTGCCACCCCCAGAGGGACCGGGGAGCTGTTTTTT.

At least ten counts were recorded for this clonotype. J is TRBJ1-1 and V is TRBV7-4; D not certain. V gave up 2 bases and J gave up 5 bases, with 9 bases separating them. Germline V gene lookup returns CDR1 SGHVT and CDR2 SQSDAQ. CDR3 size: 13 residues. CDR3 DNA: TGTGCCAGCAGCTTAACAGTGGGGACTGAAGCTTTCTTT. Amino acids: CASSLTVGTEAFF.

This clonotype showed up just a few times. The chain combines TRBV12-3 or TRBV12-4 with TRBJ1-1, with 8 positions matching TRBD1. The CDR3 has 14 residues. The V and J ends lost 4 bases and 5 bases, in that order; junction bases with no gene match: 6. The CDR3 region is CASSWMTGETEAFF. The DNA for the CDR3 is TGTGCCAGCAGTTGGATGACAGGGGAAACTGAAGCTTTCTTT.

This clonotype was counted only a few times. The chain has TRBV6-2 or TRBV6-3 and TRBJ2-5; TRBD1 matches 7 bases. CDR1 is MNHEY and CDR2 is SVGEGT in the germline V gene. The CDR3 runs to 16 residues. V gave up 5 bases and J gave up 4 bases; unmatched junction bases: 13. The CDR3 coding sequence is TGTGCCAGCAGTCCACTCCGACAGGGCTCTCGAGAGACCCAGTACTTC. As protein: CASSPLRQGSRETQYF.

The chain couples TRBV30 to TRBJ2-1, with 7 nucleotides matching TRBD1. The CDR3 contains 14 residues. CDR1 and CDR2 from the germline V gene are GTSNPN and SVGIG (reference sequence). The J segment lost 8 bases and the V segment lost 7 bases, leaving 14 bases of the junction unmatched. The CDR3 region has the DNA TGTGCCTACAGTTTGACAGGGACGTGGGATGAGCAGTTCTTC. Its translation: CAYSLTGTWDEQFF. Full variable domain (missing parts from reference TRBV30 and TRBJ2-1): SQTIHQWPATLVQPVGSPLSLECTVEGTSNPNLYWYRQAAGRGLQLLFYSVGIGQISSEVPQNLSASRPQDRQFILSSKKLLLSDSGFYLCAYSLTGTWDEQFFGPGTRLTVL.

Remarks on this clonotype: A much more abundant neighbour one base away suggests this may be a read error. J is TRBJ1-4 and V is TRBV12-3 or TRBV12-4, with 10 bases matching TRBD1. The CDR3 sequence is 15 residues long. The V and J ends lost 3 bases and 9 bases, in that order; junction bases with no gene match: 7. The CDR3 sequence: CASSLTGGGYKKLFF. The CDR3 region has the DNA TGTGCCAGCAGTTTGACAGGGGGCGGTTATAAAAAACTGTTTTTT.